This TCR beta chain was obtained from a study of post-analysis software for immune sequencing data. Study-level points and caveats: When compared against controls, multiple sclerosis patients showed significantly lower normalized Chao1 diversity. F measure clustering grouped samples strongly by preparation batch. There were five TRBV segments more frequent in patients than controls, and TRBV5-6, TRBV5-1 and TRBV20-1 were among them.

There are 13 residues in the CDR3. Trimming pared 6 bases from V and 3 bases from J, leaving 13 bases between. Per the germline V gene, CDR1 is DFQATT and CDR2 is SNEGSKA (reference sequence). Unique molecular identifiers had been added to the TCR beta cDNA libraries. TCRdb re-derived calls from the PCR reads in MiXCR, one entry per CDR3 protein. This sample yields about 810,000 distinct CDR3 sequences, of which approximately 57% are seen a single time; 4.6% belongs to the top ten. With respect to this clonotype: Its target is not known.

Sequenced sample: blood. This chain connects TRBV20-1 to TRBJ2-3, with D perhaps matching TRBD2 (6 bases). This receptor was taken from a girl between 5 and 17 years old with multiple sclerosis. The CDR3 loop is CSALPGGTDTQYF. The CDR3 DNA follows: TGCAGTGCCCTCCCTGGGGGGACAGATACGCAGTATTTT.